The 22 T cell receptor beta chains presented below share a single source sample, sequenced in a study of shared clonotypes between healthy human individuals. Sequencing was performed with immunoSEQ multiplex PCR; in TCRdb, only in-frame clones are kept and a portion is missing. The sample holds millions of clones; around 95% are singletons and the top ten take roughly 0.13%. The sample consisted of naive CD4+ T cells sorted from blood. Indicated subset: CD45RA+ positively selected. Receptor source: a man between 18 and 35 years old in good health.

The chain recombines TRBV4-3 with TRBJ2-1, with a tentative D call TRBD1 (5 bases). Trimming removed 1 base at V and 5 bases at J, with 12 bases between. CDR3 length equals 15 residues. Per the germline V gene, CDR1 is LGHNA and CDR2 is YSLEER. The CDR3 bases are TGCGCCAGCAGCCAAGTGTCGTTCAGGGACAATGAGCAGTTCTTC. As protein: CASSQVSFRDNEQFF.

The chain links TRBV19 to TRBJ1-2; TRBD1 matches at 12 bases. Germline loops: CDR1 LNHDA, CDR2 SQIVND (reference sequence). The CDR3 covers 17 residues. V gave up 5 bases and J gave up 2 bases; unmatched junction bases: 9. CDR3 sequence: CASSPPGQGAPNYGYTF. DNA for the CDR3: TGTGCCAGTAGTCCTCCGGGACAGGGGGCGCCGAACTATGGCTACACCTTC.

On this clone itself: An end of the junction differs from the germline gene, which may be a read error. The chain is built from TRBV19 and TRBJ2-7; a possible D gene is TRBD1 (6 bases). The CDR3 is 13 amino acids. The germline V gene has CDR1 LNHDA and CDR2 SQIVND (reference sequence). CDR3 nucleotide sequence: TGTGCCAGTAGTATAAACCCCCGGACAGAAGCCCAATTC. Its translation: CASSINPRTEAQF. Supplemented by reference TRBV19 and TRBJ2-7, the full variable domain reads DGGITQSPKYLFRKEGQNVTLSCEQNLNHDAMYWYRQDPGQGLRLIYYSQIVNDFQKGDIAEGYSVSREKKESFPLTVTSAQKNPTAFYLCASSINPRTEAQFGPGTRLTVT.

This chain connects TRBV5-4 to TRBJ1-3; TRBD1 agrees at 9 bases. J was trimmed by 1 base and V by 4 bases; bases with no gene match: 9. Germline CDR1 SGHNT, CDR2 YYREEE (reference sequence). The length of the CDR3 is 17 residues. The CDR3: CASSIGTGRVSGNTIYF. DNA for the CDR3: TGTGCCAGCAGCATCGGGACAGGGCGGGTATCTGGAAACACCATATATTTT.

As regards this clone: A much larger clonotype is one base distant, so this may be a read error. At the DNA level, this CDR3 is encoded by other sequences in the same sample as well. The V and J genes are TRBV5-6 and TRBJ2-7; TRBD2 agrees at 13 bases. CDR3 length: 14 residues. Germline V gives CDR1 SGHDT, CDR2 YYEEEE. CDR3 sequence reads: CASSPGLAGYEQYF. In nucleotides, the CDR3 is TGCGCCAGCAGCCCGGGACTAGCGGGGTACGAGCAGTACTTC.

This clone was counted only a few times. The V gene is TRBV6-5, the J gene TRBJ2-5; no clear D. The J call may be wrong; the DNA end is better matched by TRBJ2-7. This CDR3 contains 14 residues. Germline V gives CDR1 MNHEY, CDR2 SVGAGI. This CDR3 reads CASSPGPRPYEQYF. CDR3 nucleotides: TGTGCCAGCAGTCCCGGGCCAAGGCCCTACGAGCAGTACTTC.

This chain joins TRBV4-3 and TRBJ2-3, with D tentatively TRBD2 (6 bases). Trimming shortened V by 1 base and J by 7 bases, and 24 bases separated the two germline ends. Germline CDR1 and CDR2: LGHNA and YSLEER. The CDR3 is 18 residues long. CDR3 protein: CASSQVPLGLLKAYTQYF. The CDR3 bases are TGCGCCAGCAGCCAAGTTCCGCTGGGACTTCTTAAAGCCTATACGCAGTATTTT.

This rearrangement joins TRBV28 to TRBJ2-3, with 8 bases matching TRBD2. CDR1 MDHEN and CDR2 SYDVKM come from the germline V gene. The CDR3 consists of 15 residues. The ends lost 3 bases at V and 4 bases at J; junction bases unmatched: 6. This chain's CDR3 is CASSFGSSGSDTQYF. The CDR3 nucleotides are TGTGCCAGCAGTTTTGGGTCTAGCGGGTCAGATACGCAGTATTTT.

This clone was observed once. This chain uses TRBV14 with TRBJ2-7, with D perhaps matching TRBD1 (6 bases). The ends were cut back, 2 bases at V and 10 bases at J, with 12 bases in the middle. CDR3 size: 12 residues. CDR1 and CDR2 (germline): SGHDN, FVKESK. In DNA form, the CDR3 reads TGTGCCAGCAGCCAATCGGGACAAGTTCAGTACTTC. Its protein is CASSQSGQVQYF.

The rearrangement joins TRBV5-6 to TRBJ2-3, with 10 bases aligning to TRBD2. The CDR3 has 15 residues. Unmatched junction bases numbered 8, after V lost 4 bases and J lost 6 bases. CDR1 is SGHDT and CDR2 is YYEEEE in the germline V gene. CDR3 DNA: TGTGCCAGCAGCCGCGCCGGGACTAGCGCCGATACGCAGTATTTT. Its protein is CASSRAGTSADTQYF.

The chain carries TRBV5-6 and TRBJ1-6; TRBD1 aligns across 7 bases. The length of the CDR3 is 13 residues. The junction had 5 bases not matched to a gene; V was cut back by 5 bases and J by 9 bases. Germline V gives CDR1 SGHDT, CDR2 YYEEEE. The CDR3 DNA sequence: TGTGCCAGCAGTACAGGGGTTGGTTCACCCCTCCACTTT. Encoded protein: CASSTGVGSPLHF.

The rearrangement uses TRBV7-3 and TRBJ2-2; 7 bases align to TRBD2. With 5 bases clipped from V and 5 bases from J, the junction kept 8 bases outside the gene matches. CDR3 size: 15 residues. Germline CDR1 reads SGHTA; CDR2 reads FQGTGA. The CDR3 here is CASSPHTSATGELFF. CDR3 coding DNA: TGTGCCAGCAGCCCACATACTAGCGCGACCGGGGAGCTGTTTTTT.

The V gene is TRBV5-4, the J gene TRBJ2-3, with 8 bases lining up with TRBD2. The CDR3 is 16 residues long. CDR1 and CDR2 (germline): SGHNT, YYREEE (reference sequence). The trim removed 3 bases at V and 0 bases at J, leaving 6 bases unmatched. The CDR3 nucleotides read TGTGCCAGCAGCTCCGTAGCGGGGAGTAGCACAGATACGCAGTATTTT. This codes for CASSSVAGSSTDTQYF.

This clone came up once. The same CDR3 is also encoded by other DNA sequences in this sample. The chain recombines TRBV4-1 with TRBJ2-3; D is ambiguous. Deletions cut 5 bases from V and 4 bases from J, with 4 bases between. Per germline, CDR1 MGHRA and CDR2 YSYEKL. The CDR3 sequence is 11 residues long. The chain's CDR3 is CASSEADTQYF. The CDR3 bases are TGCGCCAGCAGCGAGGCAGATACGCAGTATTTT.

This clone appeared once. V is TRBV27 and J is TRBJ1-6, with 8 bases matching TRBD1. Germline loops: CDR1 MNHEY, CDR2 SMNVEV (reference sequence). Trimming at V came to 6 bases and at J to 3 bases, leaving 22 bases not matched to a gene. The CDR3 extends over 21 amino acids. This chain's CDR3 is CASRIDRGRTIGENYNSPLHF. The CDR3 coding sequence is TGTGCCAGCAGAATAGACAGGGGCAGAACTATTGGGGAGAACTATAATTCACCCCTCCACTTT.

This chain joins TRBV5-1 and TRBJ2-3; possibly TRBD1 or TRBD2 for D (5 bases each). Trimming pared 0 bases from V and 3 bases from J, leaving 14 bases between. Germline CDR1 reads SGHRS; CDR2 reads YFSETQ. The CDR3 extends over 16 amino acids. For the CDR3, the DNA is TGCGCCAGCAGCTTGGACCCGTCGGGACGAACAGATACGCAGTATTTT. It translates to CASSLDPSGRTDTQYF.

The genes are TRBV5-1 and TRBJ1-2, with 9 positions matching TRBD1. CDR3 length equals 14 residues. The V gene's germline CDR1 is SGHRS and CDR2 YFSETQ. Trimming at V came to 4 bases and at J to 4 bases, leaving 5 bases not matched to a gene. The CDR3 protein is CASSPTGGTYGYTF. DNA of the CDR3: TGCGCCAGCAGCCCGACAGGGGGGACCTATGGCTACACCTTC.

V is TRBV7-9 and J is TRBJ1-6, with D perhaps matching TRBD1 (6 bases). CDR1 SEHNR and CDR2 FQNEAQ come from the germline V gene (reference sequence). Trimming pared 4 bases from V and 5 bases from J, leaving 12 bases between. The CDR3 consists of 15 residues. CDR3 bases: TGTGCCAGCAGCTCCCGAGGGACAAATAATTCACCCCTCCACTTT. It specifies CASSSRGTNNSPLHF.

The chain combines TRBV5-1 with TRBJ1-1, with unresolved D. CDR1 and CDR2 (germline): SGHRS, YFSETQ. CDR3 size: 14 residues. V was pared by 2 bases and J by 2 bases, with 10 bases between. The CDR3 bases are TGCGCCAGCAGCTTTGAGGACGGCAACACTGAAGCTTTCTTT. Amino acids: CASSFEDGNTEAFF.

The chain couples TRBV11-2 to TRBJ2-7; D perhaps matches TRBD1 (6 bases). V shed 2 bases and J shed 3 bases, with 11 bases lying between them. The CDR3 covers 14 residues. Germline loops: CDR1 SGHAT, CDR2 FQNNGV. The CDR3 sequence is CASSLKYRDYEQYF. In DNA, the CDR3 is TGTGCCAGCAGCTTAAAATACAGGGACTACGAGCAGTACTTC.

This clone was seen a single time. The chain couples TRBV2 to TRBJ1-6; 12 bases are shared with TRBD1. The V gene end was trimmed by 7 bases and the J gene end by 11 bases; junction bases not matched to a gene: 3. There are 13 residues in the CDR3. Per germline, CDR1 SNHLY and CDR2 FYNNEI. CDR3 nucleotides: TGTGCCAGCATGGGACAGGGGGCAACACCCCTCCACTTT. It translates to CASMGQGATPLHF. The full variable domain, with the rest looked up from reference TRBV2 and TRBJ1-6, is EPEVTQTPSHQVTQMGQEVILRCVPISNHLYFYWYRQILGQKVEFLVSFYNNEISEKSEIFDDQFSVERPDGSNFTLKIRSTKLEDSAMYFCASMGQGATPLHFGNGTRLTVT.

The rearrangement joins TRBV11-2 to TRBJ2-7; weak D call: TRBD1 (6 bases). Germline CDR1 SGHAT, CDR2 FQNNGV. Trimming took off 0 bases at V and 2 bases at J, with 8 bases between the two ends. The CDR3 loop spans 14 amino acids. The CDR3 protein is CASSLEWGPYEQYF. CDR3 DNA sequence: TGTGCCAGCAGCTTAGAGTGGGGGCCCTACGAGCAGTACTTC.